These 20 T cell receptor beta chains came from one sample sequenced in a study of T-cell reconstitution after alpha-beta-depleted transplantation in children. The authors prepared the TCRbeta library with unique molecular identifiers. TCRdb re-called the PCR reads through MiXCR, storing one row per CDR3 protein. The sample records about 200,000 distinct CDR3 sequences, roughly a sixth being singletons. Sequenced material: PBMCs, mostly from graft donor cells, taken 360 days after TCRalphabeta/CD19-depleted stem cell transplant. The receptors were gathered from a male patient between 2 and 15 years old who had a stem cell transplant for acute lymphoblastic leukemia, so the T cells may come from the graft donor.

This clonotype has just a few counts. The chain recombines TRBV15 with TRBJ1-4; D call uncertain. Per germline, CDR1 LNHNV and CDR2 YYDKDF (reference sequence). Trimming shortened V by 0 bases and J by 4 bases, and 12 bases separated the two germline ends. The CDR3 sequence is 16 residues long. CDR3 protein: CATSRDLTNYNEKLFF. CDR3 coding DNA: TGTGCCACCAGCAGAGATTTGACAAACTATAATGAAAAACTGTTTTTT.

CDR3 nucleotides: TGTGCCAGCAGTGCCCGGACAGGGGGCCCCTCTAACTATGGCTACACCTTC. This translates into CASSARTGGPSNYGYTF. V gene TRBV12-3 or TRBV12-4 combines with J gene TRBJ1-2; 11 nucleotides line up with TRBD1. This CDR3 is 17 amino acids long. V was pared by 5 bases and J by 0 bases, with 8 bases of the junction left unmatched.

On this clonotype itself: The limits of the CDR3 on the DNA are not certain, so only TCRdb's listed CDR3 is given. The chain employs TRBV5-5 and TRBJ2-4. From germline, CDR1 is SGHKS and CDR2 YYEKEE (reference sequence). The CDR3 adds up to 15 amino acids, both ends counted. The CDR3 is CASSLVGEGATDLYF.

This rearrangement joins TRBV18 to TRBJ2-2; 8 bases match TRBD1. The CDR3 spans 17 residues. CDR1 and CDR2 (germline): KGHSH, LQKENI. With 1 base clipped from V and 5 bases from J, the junction kept 9 bases outside the gene matches. The CDR3 loop reads CASSPRTGRGGTGELFF. The CDR3 DNA follows: TGTGCCAGCTCACCACGGACAGGGCGCGGAGGGACCGGGGAGCTGTTTTTT.

The gene calls are TRBV7-3 and TRBJ2-7, with 10 bases lining up with TRBD1. J lost 7 bases, V lost 6 bases, and 9 bases had no gene match. Germline CDR1 is SGHTA and CDR2 is FQGTGA. The CDR3 is 14 residues long. CDR3 in DNA: TGTGCCAGCAGTCCCGGGACAGGGGACCTGGAGCAGTACTTC. This encodes CASSPGTGDLEQYF.

V gene TRBV5-1 combines with J gene TRBJ1-6; tentatively, D is TRBD1 (6 bases). The V and J ends lost 4 bases and 10 bases respectively, with 18 bases between them. The CDR3 contains 15 residues. Germline assignment: CDR1 SGHRS and CDR2 YFSETQ. CDR3 in DNA: TGCGCCAGCAGCCCCGGGGGGCAGGGAGAATCACCCCTCCACTTT. Translation gives CASSPGGQGESPLHF.

This clonotype was counted only a few times. The chain employs TRBV11-3 and TRBJ2-2; 10 bases align to TRBD1. V trimming: 5 bases; J trimming: 4 bases; junction bases outside the gene matches: 7. CDR1 and CDR2 from the germline V gene are SGHNT and YENEEA. The CDR3 runs to 16 residues. CDR3 nucleotide sequence: TGTGCCAGCAGCCGACAGGGGGCTGCGGGCACCGGGGAGCTGTTTTTT. Translating gives CASSRQGAAGTGELFF.

This clonotype was found once. V and J are TRBV10-1 and TRBJ2-2, with TRBD1 matching over 8 bases. V was clipped by 7 bases and J by 7 bases; unmatched bases: 5. Germline V CDR1 and CDR2: WNHNN, SYGVQD (reference sequence). This CDR3 comprises 13 residues. CDR3 nucleotides: TGCGCCAGCAACCCCGGACAGGGCGGGGAGCTGTTTTTT. Encoded protein: CASNPGQGGELFF.

V usage is TRBV12-3 or TRBV12-4 and J usage is TRBJ2-5; D may match TRBD1 or TRBD2 (7 bases each). The CDR3 is made up of 11 amino acids. V lost 10 bases, J lost 5 bases, and 11 bases lay in between. The CDR3: CAIRGGETQYF. The CDR3 DNA sequence: TGTGCCATCAGGGGGGGGGAGACCCAGTACTTC.

The rearrangement links TRBV2 to TRBJ1-5; D is ambiguous. The V and J ends lost 3 bases and 5 bases respectively, with 8 bases between them. Germline V gene data show CDR1 as SNHLY and CDR2 as FYNNEI. The CDR3 is made up of 13 amino acids. CDR3 sequence: CASSDEGDQPQHF. For the CDR3, the DNA is TGTGCCAGCAGTGATGAGGGCGATCAGCCCCAGCATTTT.

This clonotype was observed a few times. This sequence joins TRBV24-1 and TRBJ1-4, with no clear D. The V gene's germline CDR1 is KGHDR and CDR2 SFDVKD. Trimming pared 4 bases from V and 11 bases from J, leaving 16 bases between. The CDR3 is 14 residues long. This CDR3 reads CATSETGSGGKLFF. In DNA form, the CDR3 reads TGTGCCACCAGTGAAACCGGGTCCGGAGGGAAACTGTTTTTT.

The genes are TRBV30 and TRBJ2-1, with TRBD2 as a possible D gene (6 bases). Trimming shortened V by 3 bases and J by 7 bases, and 10 bases separated the two germline ends. Germline V gives CDR1 GTSNPN, CDR2 SVGIG (reference sequence). This CDR3 contains 12 residues. The CDR3 sequence is CAWSRLGNEQFF. CDR3 DNA sequence: TGTGCCTGGAGCCGACTAGGGAATGAGCAGTTCTTC. Full variable domain (remainder filled in from reference TRBV30 and TRBJ2-1): SQTIHQWPATLVQPVGSPLSLECTVEGTSNPNLYWYRQAAGRGLQLLFYSVGIGQISSEVPQNLSASRPQDRQFILSSKKLLLSDSGFYLCAWSRLGNEQFFGPGTRLTVL.

There are a few counts of this clonotype. The CDR3 loop is CASSLAGQGAYNEQFF. The DNA of the CDR3 is TGTGCCAGCAGCTTAGCGGGACAGGGGGCCTACAATGAGCAGTTCTTC. The chain links TRBV7-6 to TRBJ2-1; 11 positions agree with TRBD1. This CDR3 has 16 amino acids. J was trimmed by 2 bases and V by 0 bases; bases with no gene match: 0. Germline CDR1 reads SGHVS; CDR2 reads FNYEAQ.

The chain is built from TRBV20-1 and TRBJ1-5; D is ambiguous. This CDR3 has 13 residues. V was shortened by 4 bases and J by 9 bases, with 16 bases between the two germline ends. Germline V gene sequence: CDR1 DFQATT, CDR2 SNEGSKA (reference sequence). The CDR3 sequence is CSAKLGLGWPQHF. CDR3 sequence (DNA): TGCAGTGCTAAGTTGGGGTTGGGCTGGCCCCAGCATTTT.

This clonotype was seen a handful of times. The chain has TRBV5-1 and TRBJ2-1; no definite D call. V lost 2 bases to trimming and J lost 5 bases, with 8 bases between them. Germline-derived CDR1 and CDR2 are SGHRS and YFSETQ. This CDR3 comprises 13 residues. The CDR3 nucleotides are TGCGCCAGCAGCTTAGAGGCACACAATGAGCAGTTCTTC. Its protein product is CASSLEAHNEQFF.

This chain uses TRBV6-1 with TRBJ2-1, with TRBD2 matching 12 bases. The trim removed 5 bases at V and 9 bases at J, leaving 5 bases unmatched. From germline, CDR1 is MNHNS and CDR2 SASEGT. The CDR3 is 14 amino acids. CDR3 sequence (DNA): TGTGCCAGCAGTCCGACTAGCGGGGGACCTGAGCAGTTCTTC. It is translated as CASSPTSGGPEQFF.

J is TRBJ2-7 and V is TRBV6-1; D is perhaps TRBD2 (5 bases). Germline assignment: CDR1 MNHNS and CDR2 SASEGT. This CDR3 is built from 14 residues. V gave up 7 bases and J gave up 2 bases, with 15 bases separating them. The DNA of the CDR3 is TGTGCCAGCACCAACGCGGGCCCCCCCTACGAGCAGTACTTC. It translates to CASTNAGPPYEQYF.

The gene calls are TRBV6-2 or TRBV6-3 and TRBJ2-2; 10 nucleotides align to TRBD1. Germline assignment: CDR1 MNHEY and CDR2 SVGEGT. The CDR3 is made up of 20 amino acids. V lost 6 bases and J lost 1; bases outside the gene matches: 17. CDR3 region: CASRVRQGAEVSQNTGELFF. The CDR3 DNA sequence: TGTGCCAGCAGGGTACGACAGGGGGCCGAGGTGTCCCAGAACACCGGGGAGCTGTTTTTT.

This chain uses TRBV5-1 with TRBJ2-7; TRBD2 matches at 7 bases. Per the germline V gene, CDR1 is SGHRS and CDR2 is YFSETQ. This CDR3 has 15 amino acids. The junction had 6 bases not matched to a gene; V was cut back by 3 bases and J by 0 bases. This CDR3 reads CASSSDGRSSYEQYF. CDR3 sequence (DNA): TGCGCCAGCAGCTCGGACGGGAGGAGCTCCTACGAGCAGTACTTC.

The chain carries TRBV7-9 and TRBJ2-7; 8 bases align to TRBD2. The CDR3 is 16 residues long. Trimming took 5 bases from V and 5 from J; bases not matched to a gene: 14. Germline CDR1 is SEHNR and CDR2 is FQNEAQ (reference sequence). CDR3 sequence: CASSPFSGLVFHEQYF. The DNA of the CDR3 is TGTGCCAGCAGCCCCTTTTCGGGACTAGTTTTCCACGAGCAGTACTTC.